In this sample, the clone carrying this T cell receptor (beta chain) turned up many times. As yet, its antigen is unknown. This record comes from a study of metastatic and nonmetastatic thyroid tumors. Study outcomes and limitations: Relative to benign nodules, malignant thyroid tumors were reportedly characterized by significantly elevated TCR beta diversity in blood and tumor.

Per the germline V gene, CDR1 is GTSNPN and CDR2 is SVGIG (reference sequence). This CDR3 is 12 amino acids long. Between the trimmed V and J ends, which lost 7 bases and 3 bases, there was a span of 12 bases. No treatment of any kind had been given to any patient before thyroid surgery. Original handling: The study built a papillary thyroid cancer distant-metastasis classifier from CDR3 differences across clinicopathological groups. TCRdb used MiXCR to call clones anew from the PCR reads. The V and J calls and clone size come from TCRdb's table, not from the authors' own analysis. The sample lists 90,000 or so clones, 8% to 9.5% seen once, with roughly 10% in the top ten.

The sequenced sample consisted of blood. The source is a female donor with papillary thyroid cancer or a benign thyroid nodule (not recorded which). Some clones in this sample may be carry-over from other donors' samples. The chain has TRBV30 and TRBJ1-1; D remains unclear. CDR3 in DNA: TGTGCCTTATCGCGGGCCTACACTGAAGCTTTCTTT. Translating it yields CALSRAYTEAFF.